The rows below give T cell receptor beta chains drawn from one sample of a study of T-cell memory formation after mild COVID-19. In TCRdb, the 5' RACE reads were re-called with MiXCR into one record per CDR3 protein. The sample has about 400,000 distinct CDR3 sequences, 20% to 25% seen once. Sequencing was done on a sample of PBMCs or a T cell subset sorted from them (not recorded which). The receptors derive from an adult woman who had mild COVID-19 (a few samples of this study predate the infection). Cell type and time point are not known. CDR3s include the opening cysteine and the closing phenylalanine or tryptophan. D genes are given only for firm matches. Size is omitted from some rows. Given values are once, few, many or a class for expanded clones.

>TRBV27|-|-|TRBJ1-1
CASSLFGSSNTEAFF
TGTGCCAGCAGTTTATTCGGGTCCTCCAACACTGAAGCTTTCTTT
>TRBV28|-|-|TRBJ1-2
CASSSTTLPGLDGYTF
TGTGCCAGCAGCTCCACGACTTTACCCGGCCTGGATGGCTACACCTTC
>TRBV12-3/TRBV12-4|-|few|TRBJ2-1
CASSLRLENNEQFF
TGTGCCAGCAGTTTACGTCTAGAAAACAATGAGCAGTTCTTC
>TRBV7-9|-|few|TRBJ2-3
CASSLDIIRSTDTQYF
TGTGCCAGCAGCTTAGATATCATACGGAGCACAGATACGCAGTATTTT
>TRBV4-1|-|-|TRBJ2-1
CASSQDYGANYNEQFF
TGCGCCAGCAGCCAAGATTACGGGGCTAATTACAATGAGCAGTTCTTC
>TRBV7-6|TRBD2|few|TRBJ2-3
CASSSAGGSADTQYF
TGTGCCAGCAGCTCAGCGGGAGGGAGCGCAGATACGCAGTATTTT
>TRBV7-8|TRBD1|few|TRBJ2-1
CASSTWDRQYYNEQFF
TGTGCCAGCAGCACATGGGACAGACAATATTACAATGAGCAGTTCTTC
>TRBV20-1|-|few|TRBJ1-4
CSAPMRTPGLFF
TGCAGTGCCCCTATGAGGACCCCCGGACTGTTTTTT
>TRBV7-7|TRBD1|many|TRBJ2-7
CASSRDRSYEQYF
TGTGCTAGCAGCCGGGACAGATCCTACGAGCAGTACTTC
>TRBV7-9|-|-|TRBJ2-2
CASSFLTPTGELFF
TGTGCCAGCAGCTTTTTGACCCCCACCGGGGAGCTGTTTTTT
>TRBV29-1|-|few|TRBJ1-2
CSVASGLNYGYTF
TGCAGCGTTGCCTCAGGGCTTAACTATGGCTACACCTTC
>TRBV20-1|-|-|TRBJ1-5
CSARDQGQPQHF
TGCAGTGCTAGAGATCAAGGTCAGCCCCAGCATTTT
>TRBV12-3/TRBV12-4|TRBD1|-|TRBJ1-1
CASRGTGKNTEAFF
TGTGCCAGCAGGGGGACAGGAAAGAACACTGAAGCTTTCTTT
>TRBV20-1|TRBD1|-|TRBJ1-4
CSARDRETGSEKLFF
TGCAGTGCTAGAGATCGCGAGACAGGGAGCGAAAAACTGTTTTTT
>TRBV7-8|-|few|TRBJ1-4
CASSLAFRPTTNEKLFF
TGTGCCAGCAGCTTAGCTTTTCGTCCAACAACTAATGAAAAACTGTTTTTT